Below, 28 T cell receptor beta chains from the same sample are listed, as sequenced in a study of T cells after posttransplantation cyclophosphamide. The protocol was immunoSEQ multiplex PCR, while the TCRdb copy is restricted to in-frame clones and leaves out a portion. Of around 12,000 clones listed, under 2.5% are singletons. A marrow graft followed busulfan-fludarabine conditioning, with cyclophosphamide on days +3 and +4. The material was PBMCs, obtained after allogeneic stem cell transplant with posttransplant cyclophosphamide. These receptors were obtained from a male patient aged 25-45 years who received an allogeneic stem cell transplant from a related donor, was CMV-positive, and had no GVHD. Some of these T cells may belong to the graft donor.

This clone was seen a handful of times. The chain is built from TRBV5-1 and TRBJ2-7; D uncertain. Trimming removed 0 bases at V and 7 bases at J, with 11 bases between. The germline CDR1 and CDR2 sequences are SGHRS and YFSETQ. The CDR3 has 13 residues. In DNA form, the CDR3 reads TGCGCCAGCAGCTTGGGAGGAATCCAGGAGCAGTACTTC. Its protein is CASSLGGIQEQYF.

Only a few counts were recorded for this clone. The J gene is TRBJ2-2, the V gene TRBV2; D unresolved. Trimming removed 10 bases at V and 9 bases at J, with 12 bases between. Germline CDR1 is SNHLY and CDR2 is FYNNEI. This CDR3 has 11 amino acids. The CDR3 DNA sequence: TGTGCCACCCTAGTTGCTCGGGAGCTGTTTTTT. It yields the protein CATLVARELFF. Full variable domain (missing parts from reference TRBV2 and TRBJ2-2): EPEVTQTPSHQVTQMGQEVILRCVPISNHLYFYWYRQILGQKVEFLVSFYNNEISEKSEIFDDQFSVERPDGSNFTLKIRSTKLEDSAMYFCATLVARELFFGEGSRLTVL.

The chain employs TRBV6-5 and TRBJ2-1, with 10 bases matching TRBD1. The length of the CDR3 is 15 residues. Germline V gives CDR1 MNHEY, CDR2 SVGAGI. With V trimmed by 6 bases and J by 4 bases, 6 bases remained unmatched. The CDR3 reads CASSLTGGRYNEQFF. In DNA, the CDR3 is TGTGCCAGCAGCCTGACAGGGGGCAGGTACAATGAGCAGTTCTTC.

This clone showed up just a few times. The chain employs TRBV6-6 and TRBJ2-1; TRBD2 aligns across 9 bases. From germline, CDR1 is MNHNY and CDR2 SVGAGI (reference sequence). Germline trimming cut 5 bases from V and 5 bases from J; bases unmatched to any gene: 7. This CDR3 is 15 amino acids long. This CDR3 reads CASSILAGANNEQFF. The CDR3 coding sequence is TGTGCCAGCAGTATCTTAGCGGGGGCCAACAATGAGCAGTTCTTC.

The chain employs TRBV19 and TRBJ2-1; 8 bases are shared with TRBD2. This CDR3 spans 17 amino acids. Trimming cost V 5 bases and J 0 bases; bases outside gene matches: 9. Per the germline V gene, CDR1 is LNHDA and CDR2 is SQIVND (reference sequence). The CDR3 DNA sequence: TGTGCCAGTAGTTCCTGGACTAGCCCCAGCTCCTACAATGAGCAGTTCTTC. It specifies CASSSWTSPSSYNEQFF. The whole variable domain, filled in from reference TRBV19 and TRBJ2-1, reads DGGITQSPKYLFRKEGQNVTLSCEQNLNHDAMYWYRQDPGQGLRLIYYSQIVNDFQKGDIAEGYSVSREKKESFPLTVTSAQKNPTAFYLCASSSWTSPSSYNEQFFGPGTRLTVL.

The CDR3 loop is CASSLGTAFEKLFF. DNA of the CDR3: TGTGCCAGCAGCTTGGGGACAGCCTTCGAAAAACTGTTTTTT. The V call is TRBV5-6, the J call TRBJ1-4; a possible D gene is TRBD1 (6 bases). The germline V gene encodes CDR1 SGHDT and CDR2 YYEEEE. The V gene lost 0 bases and the J gene lost 8 bases, with 11 bases spanning the gap. The CDR3 extends over 14 amino acids.

The chain recombines TRBV7-3 with TRBJ2-4, with TRBD2 matching over 9 bases. Germline CDR1 and CDR2: SGHTA and FQGTGA. There are 13 residues in the CDR3. The V gene end was trimmed by 4 bases and the J gene end by 8 bases; junction bases not matched to a gene: 3. This CDR3 is CASSYAGGYIQYF. The CDR3 DNA reads TGTGCCAGCAGCTATGCGGGGGGGTACATTCAGTACTTC.

This clone was seen more than once but under ten times. The rearrangement uses TRBV4-3 and TRBJ2-1; 11 bases map to TRBD2. Germline assignment: CDR1 LGHNA and CDR2 YSLEER. CDR3 length: 20 residues. With V trimmed by 4 bases and J by 0 bases, 14 bases remained unmatched. The CDR3 nucleotides are TGCGCCAGCAGCCCACGATGGGTACTAGCGGGAGAAAGCTCCTACAATGAGCAGTTCTTC. Translating gives CASSPRWVLAGESSYNEQFF.

There are a few counts of this clone. V is TRBV6-6 and J is TRBJ2-1; 8 bases match TRBD2. The CDR3 runs to 15 residues. V shed 0 bases and J 8 bases; nucleotides not matched to a gene: 6. Germline V gene data show CDR1 as MNHNY and CDR2 as SVGAGI (reference sequence). The CDR3 DNA sequence: TGTGCCAGCAGTTACTCCGCGGGGGGATCGTATGAGCAGTTCTTC. Translation: CASSYSAGGSYEQFF.

The CDR3 DNA is TGCAGCGTACAGAGGGTGTCAGGAAACACCATATATTTT. Translated, it gives CSVQRVSGNTIYF. The gene calls are TRBV29-1 and TRBJ1-3; D remains unclear. The CDR3 has 13 amino acids. Deletions cut 6 bases from V and 4 bases from J, with 13 bases between. In germline, CDR1 is SQVTM, CDR2 ANQGSEA. Variable domain in full (rest from reference TRBV29-1 and TRBJ1-3): SAVISQKPSRDICQRGTSLTIQCQVDSQVTMMFWYRQQPGQSLTLIATANQGSEATYESGFVIDKFPISRPNLTFSTLTVSNMSPEDSSIYLCSVQRVSGNTIYFGEGSWLTVV.

The V gene is TRBV7-4, the J gene TRBJ1-5; no firm D call. The CDR3 loop spans 16 amino acids. V was trimmed by 1 base and J by 6 bases, leaving 16 bases between them. In germline, CDR1 is SGHVT, CDR2 SQSDAQ. Written as DNA, the CDR3 is TGTGCCAGCAGCTTAGGTTGTGAGGGCCCGCCTCAGCCCCAGCATTTT. Its translation: CASSLGCEGPPQPQHF.

Only a few counts were recorded for this clone. The chain is built from TRBV5-4 and TRBJ2-1, with 11 nucleotides matching TRBD2. The CDR3 is 15 residues long. V gave up 4 bases and J gave up 6 bases; unmatched junction bases: 6. Germline-derived CDR1 and CDR2 are SGHNT and YYREEE (reference sequence). CDR3 bases: TGTGCCAGCAGCACTAGCGGGGGCCCCCGCAATGAGCAGTTCTTC. Translation: CASSTSGGPRNEQFF.

This clone was recorded a few times. V gene TRBV6-5 combines with J gene TRBJ1-1, with 8 bases matching TRBD1. V dropped 4 bases and J dropped 1; count of bases not matched to a gene: 2. The CDR3 consists of 14 residues. In germline, CDR1 is MNHEY, CDR2 SVGAGI. The CDR3 sequence: CASSWTGTNTEAFF. The CDR3, as DNA: TGTGCCAGCAGTTGGACAGGGACGAACACTGAAGCTTTCTTT.

This clone was counted a few times. The chain combines TRBV5-8 with TRBJ2-7, with D uncertain. Germline V CDR1 and CDR2: SGHTS, YDEGEE. V gave up 0 bases and J gave up 2 bases, with 9 bases separating them. There are 14 residues in the CDR3. The CDR3 DNA reads as TGTGCCAGCAGCTTGGGCGACATTCCCTACGAGCAGTACTTC. It is translated as CASSLGDIPYEQYF. Using reference TRBV5-8 and TRBJ2-7 for the parts outside the CDR3, the full variable domain is EAGVTQSPTHLIKTRGQQATLRCSPISGHTSVYWYQQALGLGLQFLLWYDEGEERNRGNFPPRFSGRQFPNYSSELNVNALELEDSALYLCASSLGDIPYEQYFGPGTRLTVT.

This clone appeared a few times. The CDR3 spells CATSRGRSESYEQYF. DNA of the CDR3: TGTGCCACCAGCAGAGGCAGATCGGAGTCCTACGAGCAGTACTTC. The chain uses TRBV15 and TRBJ2-7; no firm D call. The length of the CDR3 is 15 residues. Germline CDR1 reads LNHNV; CDR2 reads YYDKDF (reference sequence). V was pared by 1 base and J by 1 base, with 11 bases between.

In this sample, this clone turned up a few times. The genes are TRBV9 and TRBJ2-1; 12 bases agree with TRBD2. Germline-derived CDR1 and CDR2 are SGDLS and YYNGEE. The CDR3 has 18 residues. Trimming at V came to 4 bases and at J to 7 bases, leaving 15 bases not matched to a gene. DNA for the CDR3: TGTGCCAGCAGCCCCAACCTAGCGGGGGGGGCCTTTAAAAATGAGCAGTTCTTC. Protein product: CASSPNLAGGAFKNEQFF.

The chain carries TRBV10-3 and TRBJ1-4; the D gene is possibly TRBD1 (6 bases). Germline CDR1 is ENHRY and CDR2 is SYGVKD. The CDR3 spans 14 residues. Trimming cost V 6 bases and J 0 bases, with 8 bases left between them. CDR3 nucleotide sequence: TGTGCCATCAGCCCAGGGGCAACTAATGAAAAACTGTTTTTT. Residues: CAISPGATNEKLFF.

This clone was picked up a small number of times. The chain couples TRBV7-2 to TRBJ2-7; 9 nucleotides match TRBD1. The trim removed 0 bases at V and 0 bases at J, leaving 3 bases unmatched. Germline V gene sequence: CDR1 SGHTA, CDR2 FQGNSA. The CDR3 consists of 16 residues. The CDR3 loop is CASSLARTGVSYEQYF. The CDR3 coding sequence is TGTGCCAGCAGCTTAGCGCGGACAGGGGTCTCCTACGAGCAGTACTTC.

Written as DNA, the CDR3 is TGCAGCCGGGTGAACACTGAAGCTTTCTTT. Encoded protein: CSRVNTEAFF. This chain joins TRBV20-1 and TRBJ1-1; D uncertain. In germline, CDR1 is DFQATT, CDR2 SNEGSKA (reference sequence). This CDR3 has 10 residues.

The chain carries TRBV27 and TRBJ2-7; TRBD2 matches 7 bases. Unmatched junction bases numbered 4, after V lost 8 bases and J lost 6 bases. The CDR3 length is 11 residues. Germline V gene data show CDR1 as MNHEY and CDR2 as SMNVEV (reference sequence). The CDR3 nucleotides are TGTGCCAGCGGGAGGGAGGCCGAGCAGTACTTC. It encodes CASGREAEQYF.

The chain has TRBV28 and TRBJ2-7; D is perhaps TRBD1 (5 bases). The CDR3 loop spans 12 amino acids. V shed 2 bases and J shed 5 bases, with 7 bases lying between them. Per germline, CDR1 MDHEN and CDR2 SYDVKM. This CDR3 is CASSLDSDEQYF. DNA of the CDR3: TGTGCCAGCAGTTTAGACAGCGACGAGCAGTACTTC.

This clone was observed a handful of times. The V call is TRBV5-1, the J call TRBJ1-1; a possible D gene is TRBD1 (6 bases). Germline assignment: CDR1 SGHRS and CDR2 YFSETQ. The CDR3 runs to 14 residues. The ends were cut back, 5 bases at V and 1 base at J, with 12 bases in the middle. CDR3 nucleotides: TGCGCCAGCAGGGGGGCCCAAAGGAACACTGAAGCTTTCTTT. Its translation is CASRGAQRNTEAFF.

This clone was detected a few times. The V gene is TRBV14, the J gene TRBJ2-5; a possible D gene is TRBD2 (6 bases). Trimming took 1 base from V and 5 from J, leaving 8 bases between them. The CDR3 length is 13 residues. Germline V CDR1 and CDR2: SGHDN, FVKESK. CDR3 sequence: CASSQGLGETQYF. The CDR3 bases are TGTGCCAGCAGCCAAGGACTAGGGGAGACCCAGTACTTC.

The chain links TRBV7-9 to TRBJ1-6; TRBD1 matches at 7 bases. This CDR3 comprises 15 residues. V dropped 4 bases and J dropped 8; count of bases not matched to a gene: 8. Germline V gene lookup returns CDR1 SEHNR and CDR2 FQNEAQ (reference sequence). The CDR3 region has the DNA TGTGCCAGCAGCTCCTCGACAGGGAGGTATTCACCCCTCCACTTT. It is translated as CASSSSTGRYSPLHF. Complete variable domain (other parts from reference TRBV7-9 and TRBJ1-6): DTGVSQNPRHKITKRGQNVTFRCDPISEHNRLYWYRQTLGQGPEFLTYFQNEAQLEKSRLLSDRFSAERPKGSFSTLEIQRTEQGDSAMYLCASSSSTGRYSPLHFGNGTRLTVT.

This clone has a handful of counts. The chain carries TRBV5-4 and TRBJ2-5; 9 nucleotides agree with TRBD2. The V segment lost 3 bases and the J segment 2 bases; nucleotides outside the gene matches: 5. Germline values: CDR1 SGHNT, CDR2 YYREEE (reference sequence). This CDR3 spans 15 amino acids. Written as DNA, the CDR3 is TGTGCCAGCAGCTCTGGACTAGCGCGTCAAGAGACCCAGTACTTC. It specifies CASSSGLARQETQYF.

This clone was detected a few times. The V gene is TRBV30, the J gene TRBJ1-5; D remains unclear. Germline values: CDR1 GTSNPN, CDR2 SVGIG (reference sequence). The V end lost 2 bases, the J end lost 5 bases, and 10 bases lay between the germline ends. The CDR3 loop spans 13 amino acids. CDR3 coding DNA: TGTGCCTGGAGTTGGACTGACGATCAGCCCCAGCATTTT. Translation: CAWSWTDDQPQHF. Based on the CDR3 plus reference TRBV30 and TRBJ1-5, the full variable domain is SQTIHQWPATLVQPVGSPLSLECTVEGTSNPNLYWYRQAAGRGLQLLFYSVGIGQISSEVPQNLSASRPQDRQFILSSKKLLLSDSGFYLCAWSWTDDQPQHFGDGTRLSIL.

A few counts support this clone. The chain employs TRBV2 and TRBJ2-1, with no clear D. V lost 2 bases and J 6 bases, leaving 5 bases between the germline ends. Germline V gene lookup returns CDR1 SNHLY and CDR2 FYNNEI. The CDR3 spans 12 residues. The CDR3 bases are TGTGCCAGCAGTGAATTGGCCAATGAGCAGTTCTTC. Its protein product is CASSELANEQFF.

The V and J genes are TRBV5-1 and TRBJ2-2, with a tentative D call TRBD1 (5 bases). V was shortened by 2 bases and J by 1 base, with 9 bases between the two germline ends. CDR3 length equals 15 residues. Per germline, CDR1 SGHRS and CDR2 YFSETQ. DNA for the CDR3: TGCGCCAGCAGCTTCCAGGGTGGGAACACCGGGGAGCTGTTTTTT. The encoded protein is CASSFQGGNTGELFF.